This TCR beta chain was recorded in a study of OX40 agonist ivuxolimab in advanced cancers. Study-level background: Prior anti-PD-1, anti-PD-L1 or anti-CTLA-4 therapy was allowed; 40% had some.

Overall study findings and caveats: Both CD4+ and CD8+ T cell populations in blood had undergone clonal expansion by week 6 at 0.1 to 3.0 mg/kg. At 0.1-3.0 mg/kg, partial responders had clonal expansion among the lowest observed.

Note on this clone: Antigen unknown.

Repertoires were generated with immunoSEQ multiplex PCR, while TCRdb's copy carries only in-frame clones and drops some. The profile shows tens of thousands of clones, about 88% of them singletons. With 0 bases removed from V and 1 base from J, the gap between germline ends came to 9 bases. This CDR3 comprises 15 residues. Looked up from germline, CDR1 is KGHSH and CDR2 is LQKENI. Sequenced here: CD4+ or CD8+ T cells sorted from blood, sampled in a trial of the OX40 agonist ivuxolimab. This sequence joins TRBV18 and TRBJ2-5; possibly TRBD1 for D (6 bases). This receptor was obtained from an adult with an advanced solid tumor such as melanoma, head and neck, liver or kidney cancer. The CDR3 loop reads CASSPPQGRQETQYF. The CDR3 DNA is TGTGCCAGCTCACCACCTCAGGGGCGCCAAGAGACCCAGTACTTC.